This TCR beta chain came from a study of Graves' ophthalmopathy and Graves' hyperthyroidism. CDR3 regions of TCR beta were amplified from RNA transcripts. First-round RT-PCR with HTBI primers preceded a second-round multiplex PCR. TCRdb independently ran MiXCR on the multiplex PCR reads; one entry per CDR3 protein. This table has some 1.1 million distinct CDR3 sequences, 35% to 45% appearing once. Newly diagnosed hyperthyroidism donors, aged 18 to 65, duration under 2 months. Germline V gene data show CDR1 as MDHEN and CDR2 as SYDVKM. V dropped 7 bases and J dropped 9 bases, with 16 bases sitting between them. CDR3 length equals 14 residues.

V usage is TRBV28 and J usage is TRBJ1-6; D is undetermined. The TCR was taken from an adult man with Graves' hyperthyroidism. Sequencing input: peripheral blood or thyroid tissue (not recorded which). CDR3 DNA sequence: TGTGCCAGCATGAGTCCGGATCCTCGTTCACCCCTCCACTTT. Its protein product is CASMSPDPRSPLHF.